A single sample is the source of the 14 T cell receptor beta chains below, sequenced in a study of blood T cells in healthy people across ages. The authors ran a second PCR of 7 to 11 cycles using a sample-barcoded 5' primer and a J-beta primer mix. Via MiXCR, TCRdb re-called the 5' RACE reads, giving one row per CDR3 protein. The table shows about 800,000 distinct CDR3 sequences, with roughly 64% occurring only once. Sequenced material: blood. The receptors come from a young man in good health.

This clonotype came up a few times. V gene TRBV4-3 combines with J gene TRBJ2-7; D unclear. The CDR3 is made up of 13 amino acids. V shed 4 bases and J shed 3 bases, with 10 bases lying between them. Per the germline V gene, CDR1 is LGHNA and CDR2 is YSLEER. DNA of the CDR3: TGCGCCAGCAGCCCTGCTCGCGGCTACGAGCAGTACTTC. Residues: CASSPARGYEQYF.

This clonotype was recorded a few times. The rearrangement joins TRBV4-3 to TRBJ1-2; D is possibly TRBD1 (5 bases). Trimming cost V 1 base and J 7 bases, with 16 bases left between them. Per germline, CDR1 LGHNA and CDR2 YSLEER. This CDR3 is built from 15 residues. CDR3 DNA: TGCGCCAGCAGCCAAGTCGTATCTGGGACTGGTGGCTACACCTTC. Residues: CASSQVVSGTGGYTF.

V usage is TRBV7-2 and J usage is TRBJ2-3, with a possible D match to TRBD1 (6 bases). The CDR3 spans 15 residues. Germline V CDR1 and CDR2: SGHTA, FQGNSA. Trimming took 5 bases from V and 6 from J, leaving 18 bases between them. CDR3 DNA: TGTGCCAGCAGCGCACAGGCGGAGAGGGGGGATACGCAGTATTTT. It yields the protein CASSAQAERGDTQYF.

The table lists this clonotype with a few counts. The chain is built from TRBV7-2 and TRBJ2-3; TRBD2 agrees at 12 bases. The CDR3 runs to 16 residues. J lost 6 bases, V lost 5 bases, and 9 bases had no gene match. Germline CDR1 reads SGHTA; CDR2 reads FQGNSA. CDR3 bases: TGTGCCAGCAGCGCACGACTAGCGGGGGCATCGGATACGCAGTATTTT. Translated: CASSARLAGASDTQYF. Variable domain in full (rest from reference TRBV7-2 and TRBJ2-3): GAGVSQSPSNKVTEKGKDVELRCDPISGHTALYWYRQSLGQGLEFLIYFQGNSAPDKSGLPSDRFSAERTGGSVSTLTIQRTQQEDSAVYLCASSARLAGASDTQYFGPGTRLTVL.

V usage is TRBV29-1 and J usage is TRBJ2-1; D unresolved. Trimming took off 4 bases at V and 9 bases at J, with 7 bases between the two ends. The CDR3 length is 10 residues. Per the germline V gene, CDR1 is SQVTM and CDR2 is ANQGSEA. CDR3 sequence reads: CSVARSEQFF. As DNA, the CDR3 is TGCAGCGTTGCTCGTAGTGAGCAGTTCTTC.

V and J are TRBV3-1 and TRBJ1-2; D is uncertain. The germline CDR1 and CDR2 sequences are LGHDT and YNNKEL (reference sequence). V was trimmed by 3 bases and J by 4 bases, leaving 15 bases between them. The CDR3 extends over 15 amino acids. The CDR3 nucleotides read TGTGCCAGCAGCCAGACGATGGATCGGGGCTATGGCTACACCTTC. Protein product: CASSQTMDRGYGYTF.

The chain is built from TRBV6-2 or TRBV6-3 and TRBJ1-5; D is unclear. Per germline, CDR1 MNHEY and CDR2 SVGEGT. The V and J ends lost 6 bases and 2 bases respectively, with 11 bases between them. The CDR3 length is 14 residues. The CDR3 here is CASSHHSGNQPQHF. CDR3 sequence (DNA): TGTGCCAGCAGCCACCACAGTGGCAATCAGCCCCAGCATTTT.

The rearrangement uses TRBV10-2 and TRBJ1-4, with 8 bases fitting TRBD1. CDR1 is WSHSY, CDR2 SAAADI, per germline. V lost 4 bases to trimming and J lost 8 bases; unmatched junction nucleotides: 9. The CDR3 sequence is 15 residues long. CDR3 region: CASSVGQGRGEKLFF. As DNA, the CDR3 is TGCGCCAGCAGTGTTGGACAGGGCCGGGGAGAAAAACTGTTTTTT.

This chain connects TRBV6-1 to TRBJ1-1; D gene uncertain. V gave up 1 base and J gave up 1 base, with 10 bases separating them. CDR1 MNHNS and CDR2 SASEGT come from the germline V gene. This CDR3 is built from 15 residues. The CDR3 region is CASSEDMGGNTEAFF. The CDR3 DNA reads as TGTGCCAGCAGTGAAGATATGGGAGGGAACACTGAAGCTTTCTTT.

The V gene is TRBV29-1, the J gene TRBJ2-3, with a tentative D call TRBD2 (7 bases). CDR1 and CDR2 from the germline V gene are SQVTM and ANQGSEA. The length of the CDR3 is 13 residues. Trimming shortened V by 5 bases and J by 2 bases, and 11 bases separated the two germline ends. The CDR3 loop reads CSVWGGLTDTQYF. DNA of the CDR3: TGCAGCGTTTGGGGGGGCCTCACAGATACGCAGTATTTT.

This clonotype has just a few counts. This chain uses TRBV6-2 or TRBV6-3 with TRBJ1-2; D unclear. V shed 6 bases and J shed 6 bases, with 8 bases lying between them. There are 11 residues in the CDR3. Germline CDR1 and CDR2: MNHEY and SVGEGT. DNA for the CDR3: TGTGCCAGCAGCCATGGAAATGGCTACACCTTC. This translates into CASSHGNGYTF.

This clonotype has more than one count but fewer than ten. The rearrangement uses TRBV7-2 and TRBJ2-3; 14 positions match TRBD2. CDR1 is SGHTA, CDR2 FQGNSA, per germline. J lost 5 bases, V lost 5 bases, and 9 bases had no gene match. The CDR3 consists of 17 residues. The CDR3, as DNA: TGTGCCAGCAGCCCCCGCGGGACTAGCGGGAGTAGAGATACGCAGTATTTT. Translation gives CASSPRGTSGSRDTQYF.

This chain links TRBV7-2 with TRBJ2-7; 7 bases line up with TRBD2. J gave up 1 base and V 2 bases, and 5 bases lay outside the gene matches. This CDR3 has 15 amino acids. Germline lookup yields CDR1 SGHTA and CDR2 FQGNSA. The CDR3 loop is CASSLQSGDSYEQYF. The CDR3 bases are TGTGCCAGCAGCTTACAAAGCGGGGATTCCTACGAGCAGTACTTC.

V usage is TRBV30 and J usage is TRBJ2-7; D assignment may be TRBD1 or TRBD2 (6 bases each). There are 14 residues in the CDR3. Per the germline V gene, CDR1 is GTSNPN and CDR2 is SVGIG (reference sequence). V was trimmed by 1 base and J by 6 bases, leaving 16 bases between them. This CDR3 is CAWSGSDRRAEQYF. DNA of the CDR3: TGTGCCTGGAGTGGATCTGACAGGAGGGCCGAGCAGTACTTC. Full variable domain (missing parts from reference TRBV30 and TRBJ2-7): SQTIHQWPATLVQPVGSPLSLECTVEGTSNPNLYWYRQAAGRGLQLLFYSVGIGQISSEVPQNLSASRPQDRQFILSSKKLLLSDSGFYLCAWSGSDRRAEQYFGPGTRLTVT.